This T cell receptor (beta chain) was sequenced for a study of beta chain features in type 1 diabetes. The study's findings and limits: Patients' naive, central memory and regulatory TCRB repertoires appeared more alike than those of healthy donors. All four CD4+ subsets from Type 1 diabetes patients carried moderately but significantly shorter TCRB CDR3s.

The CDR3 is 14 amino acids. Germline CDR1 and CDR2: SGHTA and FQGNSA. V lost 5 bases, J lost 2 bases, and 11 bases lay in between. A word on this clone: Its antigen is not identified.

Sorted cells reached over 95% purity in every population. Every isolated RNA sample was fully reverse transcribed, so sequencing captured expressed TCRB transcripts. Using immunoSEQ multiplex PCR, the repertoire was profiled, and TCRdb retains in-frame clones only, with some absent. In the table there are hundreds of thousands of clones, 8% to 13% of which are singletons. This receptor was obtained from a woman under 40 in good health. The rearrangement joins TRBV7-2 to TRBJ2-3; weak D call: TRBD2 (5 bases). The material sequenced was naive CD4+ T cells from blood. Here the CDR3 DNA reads TGTGCCAGCAGCACGATGGACTTCACAGATACGCAGTATTTT. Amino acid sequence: CASSTMDFTDTQYF.